This T cell receptor (beta chain) came from a study of CD8 T cells in ankylosing spondylitis. Regarding the study as a whole: Reported data indicate significant enrichment of disease-linked clones within matched ankylosing spondylitis synovial fluid.

TCRdb independently ran MiXCR on the 5' RACE reads; one entry per CDR3 protein. Of about 320,000 distinct CDR3 sequences listed, around 10% are singletons. Regarding this clonotype: Antigen: not known.

From germline, CDR1 is DFQATT and CDR2 SNEGSKA (reference sequence). V lost 8 bases and J lost 4; bases outside the gene matches: 13. There are 15 residues in the CDR3. This sequence was found in a female donor with ankylosing spondylitis or in good health (not recorded which). The chain uses TRBV20-1 and TRBJ2-1, with 8 positions matching TRBD2. The sequenced sample consisted of blood, either unsorted or a sorted T cell fraction (not recorded which). DNA for the CDR3: TGCAGTACTAAAACAACTAGCGGATCTTACAATGAGCAGTTCTTC. This codes for CSTKTTSGSYNEQFF.